This note documents a single T cell receptor beta chain sequence. The antigen is not known. The CDR3 covers 17 residues. Looked up from germline, CDR1 is MNHNS and CDR2 is SASEGT. The germline V and J ends were trimmed by 0 bases and 1 base, with 13 bases remaining between them. With a J-beta primer mix and a sample-barcoded 5' primer, a second PCR ran 7 to 11 cycles. A template-switch adaptor that had 12 random nucleotides put a tag on each cDNA molecule. TCRdb re-derived calls from the 5' RACE reads in MiXCR, one entry per CDR3 protein. The sample has about 800,000 distinct CDR3 sequences; over 45% are singletons. These data belong to a study of blood T cells in healthy people across ages. Overall study findings and caveats: Age showed a roughly linear inverse relationship with TCR beta diversity per million T cells. Diversity estimates from one million T cells were considered underestimates.

Extractions gave at least 5 micrograms of total RNA per sample. The origin of this receptor is a man aged 30 to 45 in good health. This chain links TRBV6-1 with TRBJ2-4; a weak D match, TRBD1 (6 bases). Sequencing used blood. In DNA form, the CDR3 reads TGTGCCAGCAGTGAAGCGCTAGGCCAGGGGGCCAAAAACATTCAGTACTTC. Amino acids: CASSEALGQGAKNIQYF.